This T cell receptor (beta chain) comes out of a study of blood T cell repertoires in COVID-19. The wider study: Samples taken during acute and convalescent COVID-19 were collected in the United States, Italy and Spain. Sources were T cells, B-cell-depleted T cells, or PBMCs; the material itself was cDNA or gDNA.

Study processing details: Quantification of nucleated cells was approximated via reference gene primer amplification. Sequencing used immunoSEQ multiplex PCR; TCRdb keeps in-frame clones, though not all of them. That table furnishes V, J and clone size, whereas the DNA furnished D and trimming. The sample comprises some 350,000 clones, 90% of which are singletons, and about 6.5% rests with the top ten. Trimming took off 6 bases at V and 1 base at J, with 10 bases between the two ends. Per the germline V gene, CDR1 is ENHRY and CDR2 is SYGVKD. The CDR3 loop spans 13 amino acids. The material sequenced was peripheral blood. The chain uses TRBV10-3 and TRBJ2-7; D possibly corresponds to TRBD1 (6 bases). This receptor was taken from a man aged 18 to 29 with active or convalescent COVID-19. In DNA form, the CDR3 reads TGTGCCATCAGGGATGGACAGTCCTACGAGCAGTACTTC. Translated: CAIRDGQSYEQYF.